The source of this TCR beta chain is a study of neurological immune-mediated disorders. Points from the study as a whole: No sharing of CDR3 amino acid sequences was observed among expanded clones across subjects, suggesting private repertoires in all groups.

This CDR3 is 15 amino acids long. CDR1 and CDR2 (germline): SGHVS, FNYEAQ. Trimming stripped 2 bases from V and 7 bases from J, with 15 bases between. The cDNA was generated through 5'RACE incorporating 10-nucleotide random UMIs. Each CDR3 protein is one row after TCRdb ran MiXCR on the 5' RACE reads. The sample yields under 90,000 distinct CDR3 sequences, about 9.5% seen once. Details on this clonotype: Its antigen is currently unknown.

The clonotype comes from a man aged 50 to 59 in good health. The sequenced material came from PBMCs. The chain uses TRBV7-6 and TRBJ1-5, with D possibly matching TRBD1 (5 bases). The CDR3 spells CASSLRQGSGQPQHF. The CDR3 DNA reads TGTGCCAGCAGCTTAAGGCAGGGCTCGGGACAGCCCCAGCATTTT. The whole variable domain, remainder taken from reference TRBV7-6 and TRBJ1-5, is GAGVSQSPRYKVTKRGQDVALRCDPISGHVSLYWYRQALGQGPEFLTYFNYEAQQDKSGLPNDRFSAERPEGSISTLTIQRTEQRDSAMYRCASSLRQGSGQPQHFGDGTRLSIL.